The text below deals with one TCR beta chain. The antigen is undetermined. This entry is derived from a study of T-cell reconstitution after alpha-beta-depleted transplantation in children. The TCRbeta library was prepared with unique molecular identifiers. Each CDR3 protein is one row after TCRdb ran MiXCR on the PCR reads. The sample lists approximately 630,000 distinct CDR3 sequences; under 15% were seen once. Whole-study findings and limits: From surviving recipient T cells and thymic progenitors came the high day-60 TCRbeta diversity observed in some patients. Two months or so post-transplant, alpha-beta T cells reportedly derived from several hundred expanded graft clones.

CDR1 and CDR2 (germline): LNHNV, YYDKDF (reference sequence). This CDR3 region has 13 residues. V lost 0 bases, J lost 10 bases, and 11 bases lay in between. This TCR was recovered from a girl between 2 and 10 years old with congenital amegakaryocytic thrombocytopenia, due to receive a stem cell transplant. The sequences come from PBMCs, collected before TCRalphabeta/CD19-depleted stem cell transplant. This chain joins TRBV15 and TRBJ2-3; no reliable D call. CDR3 loop: CATSRDTPAAQYF. The CDR3, as DNA: TGTGCCACCAGCAGAGATACCCCGGCGGCGCAGTATTTT. The full variable domain, completed using reference TRBV15 and TRBJ2-3, is DAMVIQNPRYQVTQFGKPVTLSCSQTLNHNVMYWYQQKSSQAPKLLFHYYDKDFNNEADTPDNFQSRRPNTSFCFLDIRSPGLGDTAMYLCATSRDTPAAQYFGPGTRLTVL.